The 9 T cell receptor beta chains below come from one sample, sequenced in a study of shared clonotypes between healthy human individuals. Data came from immunoSEQ multiplex PCR; TCRdb stores just in-frame clones and leaves some out. The table includes 1.5 million to 1.9 million clones, 95% to 99% detected once. The specimen was naive CD4+ T cells sorted from blood. Subset: CD45RA+ positively selected. These receptors were collected from a man aged 25-40 years in good health.

This clone came up once. The J gene is TRBJ2-1, the V gene TRBV11-2; TRBD2 matches at 7 bases. Germline V CDR1 and CDR2: SGHAT, FQNNGV. The CDR3 extends over 17 amino acids. Losses at the gene ends were 6 bases for V and 1 base for J; bases not matched to a gene: 12. The CDR3 sequence: CASSPRRSGLSYNEQFF. CDR3 nucleotides: TGTGCCAGCAGTCCAAGGCGTAGCGGGCTTTCCTACAATGAGCAGTTCTTC.

To note about this clone: A junction end diverges from the germline sequence, so it may reflect a read error. The CDR3: CATSRERRSNQPQHF. Written as DNA, the CDR3 is TGTGCCACCAGCAGAGAGAGGAGGAGCAACCAGCCCCAGCATTTT. The genes are TRBV15 and TRBJ1-5, with D unclear. The V gene's germline CDR1 is LNHNV and CDR2 YYDKDF (reference sequence). There are 15 residues in the CDR3.

The chain has TRBV6-4 and TRBJ1-1; D is ambiguous. This CDR3 has 10 amino acids. Germline V gene sequence: CDR1 MRHNA, CDR2 SNTAGT. V lost 9 bases, J lost 9 bases, and 11 bases lay in between. The DNA for the CDR3 is TGTGCCAGAGCTCTAGAAAAAGCTTTCTTT. Translated: CARALEKAFF.

This clone came up once. The chain uses TRBV6-5 and TRBJ2-5; D is ambiguous. Trimming took 10 bases from V and 1 from J, leaving 13 bases between them. The CDR3 has 13 residues. Germline V gives CDR1 MNHEY, CDR2 SVGAGI. As DNA, the CDR3 is TGTGCCACTGGTAGAACAGCCCAAGAGACCCAGTACTTC. It translates to CATGRTAQETQYF.

This clone came up once. The chain employs TRBV6-6 and TRBJ1-1; no reliable D call. This CDR3 comprises 13 residues. V lost 4 bases, J lost 1 base, and 7 bases lay in between. Per germline, CDR1 MNHNY and CDR2 SVGAGI (reference sequence). The chain's CDR3 is CASSFSWNTEAFF. The CDR3 DNA is TGTGCCAGCAGTTTCTCATGGAACACTGAAGCTTTCTTT.

This chain uses TRBV27 with TRBJ1-1; tentative D call: TRBD1 (5 bases). Between the trimmed V and J ends, which lost 5 bases and 0 bases, there was a span of 22 bases. The CDR3 is 18 amino acids. CDR1 MNHEY and CDR2 SMNVEV come from the germline V gene (reference sequence). CDR3: CASSPRGGRVFMNTEAFF. The CDR3 region has the DNA TGTGCCAGCAGTCCTCGGGGCGGTCGAGTTTTCATGAACACTGAAGCTTTCTTT.

The chain is built from TRBV19 and TRBJ1-1; 10 bases are a match to TRBD1. V was pared by 5 bases and J by 4 bases, with 10 bases of the junction left unmatched. Germline-derived CDR1 and CDR2 are LNHDA and SQIVND (reference sequence). CDR3 size: 16 residues. CDR3 coding DNA: TGTGCCAGTAGTGTCCAACCCCGGACAGGGGGCACTGAAGCTTTCTTT. Amino acid sequence: CASSVQPRTGGTEAFF.

A note on this clone: This CDR3 is also generated by other DNA sequences in the sample. The rearrangement uses TRBV5-1 and TRBJ2-7; tentative D call: TRBD1 (6 bases). CDR1 and CDR2 from the germline V gene are SGHRS and YFSETQ. The CDR3 runs 14 residues. Trimming removed 0 bases from V and 0 bases from J, with 7 bases in between. The CDR3 region has the DNA TGCGCCAGCAGCTTGGTACAGGGCTCCTACGAGCAGTACTTC. Translating gives CASSLVQGSYEQYF.

This clone was found once. The chain uses TRBV30 and TRBJ1-4; D ambiguous. V lost 0 bases and J lost 5, with 13 bases in between. This CDR3 is 15 amino acids long. The germline V gene has CDR1 GTSNPN and CDR2 SVGIG (reference sequence). In DNA, the CDR3 is TGTGCCTGGAGTGTACGACGGGGAAAGAATGAAAAACTGTTTTTT. Amino acid sequence: CAWSVRRGKNEKLFF.